The next 10 T cell receptor beta chains were all read from a single sample in a study of cytomegalovirus exposure and HLA in healthy donors. 60 Vbeta and 13 Jbeta primers were used in PCR. Assay: immunoSEQ multiplex PCR; the TCRdb copy retains only in-frame clones and omits some. Of tens of thousands of clones listed, around 80% are singletons. The sequencing sample was made of PBMCs. These receptors were obtained from a male donor in good health and CMV-seronegative.

The chain has TRBV7-9 and TRBJ2-3, with TRBD1 matching over 7 bases. Germline V gives CDR1 SEHNR, CDR2 FQNEAQ (reference sequence). Germline trimming cut 5 bases from V and 0 bases from J; bases unmatched to any gene: 5. The CDR3 totals 15 residues. The CDR3, as DNA: TGTGCCAGCAGCCGGGACAGACCTAGCACAGATACGCAGTATTTT. Residues: CASSRDRPSTDTQYF.

The V gene is TRBV28, the J gene TRBJ2-1, with 10 bases lining up with TRBD2. Germline CDR1 reads MDHEN; CDR2 reads SYDVKM. This CDR3 is 14 amino acids long. V trimming: 3 bases; J trimming: 13 bases; junction bases outside the gene matches: 9. CDR3 protein: CASSFGLAGAGQFF. CDR3 bases: TGTGCCAGCAGTTTTGGTCTAGCGGGAGCGGGACAGTTCTTC.

This rearrangement joins TRBV6-5 to TRBJ2-1; TRBD2 aligns across 12 bases. Germline V gene data show CDR1 as MNHEY and CDR2 as SVGAGI. The CDR3 contains 15 residues. V was clipped by 7 bases and J by 7 bases; unmatched bases: 8. The CDR3: CASKILAGGGNEQFF. The CDR3 DNA follows: TGTGCCAGCAAAATACTAGCGGGAGGTGGAAATGAGCAGTTCTTC.

This chain uses TRBV2 with TRBJ2-3; 13 bases align to TRBD2. The CDR3 length is 15 residues. The V segment lost 6 bases and the J segment 5 bases; nucleotides outside the gene matches: 5. Germline CDR1 is SNHLY and CDR2 is FYNNEI. In nucleotides, the CDR3 is TGTGCCAGCAGCGCCCGGACTAGCGGGGGAGATACGCAGTATTTT. Its protein is CASSARTSGGDTQYF.

As to this clone: Its ends do not fully match the called genes, so a read error is possible. The chain is built from TRBV7-8 and TRBJ1-2; 9 bases fit TRBD1. The CDR3 is 16 residues long. Germline loops: CDR1 SGHVS, CDR2 FQNEAQ. The CDR3 DNA follows: TGTGCCAGCAGCTTCAGAAGGACAGGGGCGGGCTATGGCTACCCCTTC. It is translated as CASSFRRTGAGYGYPF.

This chain joins TRBV29-1 and TRBJ1-1; the D gene is possibly TRBD1 (5 bases). V gave up 7 bases and J gave up 1 base, with 10 bases separating them. CDR3 length: 12 amino acids. Germline V gene data show CDR1 as SQVTM and CDR2 as ANQGSEA. Here the CDR3 DNA reads TGCAGCGCCGAAAGGGGGAACACTGAAGCTTTCTTT. Translation: CSAERGNTEAFF.

This chain connects TRBV5-8 to TRBJ2-7; TRBD1 matches 12 bases. The ends lost 4 bases at V and 9 bases at J; junction bases unmatched: 5. The length of the CDR3 is 13 residues. The germline V gene has CDR1 SGHTS and CDR2 YDEGEE. The DNA of the CDR3 is TGTGCCAGCAGCCGGGACAGGGGGCCTCGGCAGTACTTC. Translation: CASSRDRGPRQYF. Filled out from reference TRBV5-8 and TRBJ2-7, the complete variable domain reads EAGVTQSPTHLIKTRGQQATLRCSPISGHTSVYWYQQALGLGLQFLLWYDEGEERNRGNFPPRFSGRQFPNYSSELNVNALELEDSALYLCASSRDRGPRQYFGPGTRLTVT.

This clone was seen once. V gene TRBV5-4 combines with J gene TRBJ1-2; 7 nucleotides agree with TRBD1. Germline loops: CDR1 SGHNT, CDR2 YYREEE (reference sequence). Losses at the gene ends were 1 base for V and 4 bases for J; bases not matched to a gene: 7. The CDR3 consists of 15 residues. CDR3: CASSLKGAAGYGYTF. CDR3 in DNA: TGTGCCAGCAGCTTGAAGGGGGCGGCGGGCTATGGCTACACCTTC.

The chain employs TRBV5-1 and TRBJ2-1; 11 bases map to TRBD1. Trimming cost V 2 bases and J 6 bases; bases outside gene matches: 4. In germline, CDR1 is SGHRS, CDR2 YFSETQ. The CDR3 contains 15 residues. CDR3 coding DNA: TGCGCCAGCAGCTTAGGACAGGGGGCGCCCAATGAGCAGTTCTTC. It encodes CASSLGQGAPNEQFF.

The V gene is TRBV23-1, the J gene TRBJ1-1, with TRBD1 as a possible D gene (5 bases). TRBV23-1 is an ORF, with its function uncertain. This CDR3 comprises 14 residues. The germline V and J ends were trimmed by 1 base and 6 bases, with 12 bases remaining between them. The CDR3 region is CASSQLGGLAEAFF. Here the CDR3 DNA reads TGCGCCAGCAGTCAATTGGGGGGACTAGCTGAAGCTTTCTTT.